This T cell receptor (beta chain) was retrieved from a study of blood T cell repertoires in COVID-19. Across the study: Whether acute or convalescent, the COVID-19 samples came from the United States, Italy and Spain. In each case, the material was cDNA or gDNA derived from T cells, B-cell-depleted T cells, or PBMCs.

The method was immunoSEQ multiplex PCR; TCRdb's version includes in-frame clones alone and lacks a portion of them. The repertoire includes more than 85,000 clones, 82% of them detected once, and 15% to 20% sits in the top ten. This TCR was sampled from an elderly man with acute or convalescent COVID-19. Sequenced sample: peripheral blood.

The CDR3 protein is CASSERRDRDTQYF. CDR3 coding DNA: TGTGCCAGCAGTGAACGACGGGACAGGGATACGCAGTATTTT. This chain connects TRBV25-1 to TRBJ2-3; 8 nucleotides align to TRBD1. Trimming took 2 bases from V and 6 from J; bases not matched to a gene: 4. This CDR3 spans 14 amino acids. The germline CDR1 and CDR2 sequences are MGHDK and SYGVNS.